Given below is one T cell receptor (beta chain) in context. Seattle patient enrollment occurred during active infection, with longitudinal follow-up thereafter. How the authors handled the data: Quantification of nucleated cells was approximated via reference gene primer amplification. Data came from immunoSEQ multiplex PCR; TCRdb stores just in-frame clones and leaves some out. Clone size and V and J calls were adopted from that table, with D and trimming inferred from the DNA. Among 250,000 to 300,000 clones listed, 85% to 90% were seen once. The data originate from a study of blood T cell repertoires in COVID-19. The CDR3 contains 19 residues. Germline lookup yields CDR1 GTSNPN and CDR2 SVGIG (reference sequence). Trimming took off 2 bases at V and 0 bases at J, with 20 bases between the two ends.

This clonotype was sampled from a woman aged 45-59 years with COVID-19, enrolled during active disease. Sample: peripheral blood. The chain carries TRBV30 and TRBJ2-6; D may be TRBD2 (7 bases). The CDR3 DNA reads as TGTGCCTGGAGTACTCCCCGAAGGGGGGGCGTCTCTGGGGCCAACGTCCTGACTTTC. Its protein product is CAWSTPRRGGVSGANVLTF. Together with reference TRBV30 and TRBJ2-6, the CDR3 gives the full variable domain: SQTIHQWPATLVQPVGSPLSLECTVEGTSNPNLYWYRQAAGRGLQLLFYSVGIGQISSEVPQNLSASRPQDRQFILSSKKLLLSDSGFYLCAWSTPRRGGVSGANVLTFGAGSRLTVL.